This T cell receptor beta chain was sequenced during a study of cytotoxic CD8 clonotypes in ibrutinib-treated CLL. Study-wide context: Among responders, some 25 were partial and 2 complete; after median roughly 70 months, roughly 14 stayed remitted and some 12 progressed. The study, taken as a whole, reports: Clonality went up at ibrutinib response and then declined back toward baseline at progression.

The intended depth for sequencing was 1 in 200,000 to 1 in 1 million T cells. TCRdb's table, derived via immunoSEQ multiplex PCR, lists solely in-frame clones and lacks some. Of 150,000 or so clones listed, around 76% are singletons. On this clone itself: Its specificity is not known.

CDR3 length: 15 residues. Germline V gene data show CDR1 as SGDLS and CDR2 as YYNGEE. Trimming took off 0 bases at V and 9 bases at J, with 16 bases between the two ends. The sample in question was PBMCs, obtained after 24 months of ibrutinib treatment. V gene TRBV9 combines with J gene TRBJ2-1; D tentatively fits TRBD1 or TRBD2 (5 bases each). The sequence was obtained from a human donor with chronic lymphocytic leukemia. CDR3 nucleotide sequence: TGTGCCAGCAGCGTAGGGCTATATGGGGACGGTGAGCAGTTCTTC. It translates to CASSVGLYGDGEQFF.